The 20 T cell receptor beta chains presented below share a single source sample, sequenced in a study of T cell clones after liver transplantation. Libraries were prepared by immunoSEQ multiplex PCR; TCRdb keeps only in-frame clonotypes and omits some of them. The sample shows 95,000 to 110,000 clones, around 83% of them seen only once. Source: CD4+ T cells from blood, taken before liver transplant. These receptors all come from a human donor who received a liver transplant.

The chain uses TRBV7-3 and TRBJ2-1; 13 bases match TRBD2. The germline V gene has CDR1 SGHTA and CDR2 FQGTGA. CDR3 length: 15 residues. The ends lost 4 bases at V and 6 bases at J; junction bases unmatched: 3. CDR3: CASSSGLAGPNEQFF. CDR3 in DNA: TGTGCCAGCAGCTCGGGACTAGCGGGACCCAATGAGCAGTTCTTC.

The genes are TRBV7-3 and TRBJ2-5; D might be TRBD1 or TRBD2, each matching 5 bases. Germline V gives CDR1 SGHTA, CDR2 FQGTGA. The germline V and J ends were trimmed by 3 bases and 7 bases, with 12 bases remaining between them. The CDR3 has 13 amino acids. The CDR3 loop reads CASSLGPGGTQYF. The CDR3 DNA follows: TGTGCCAGCAGCTTGGGACCAGGAGGGACCCAGTACTTC. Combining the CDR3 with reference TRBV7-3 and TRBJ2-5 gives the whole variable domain GAGVSQTPSNKVTEKGKYVELRCDPISGHTALYWYRQSLGQGPEFLIYFQGTGAADDSGLPNDRFFAVRPEGSVSTLKIQRTERGDSAVYLCASSLGPGGTQYFGPGTRLLVL.

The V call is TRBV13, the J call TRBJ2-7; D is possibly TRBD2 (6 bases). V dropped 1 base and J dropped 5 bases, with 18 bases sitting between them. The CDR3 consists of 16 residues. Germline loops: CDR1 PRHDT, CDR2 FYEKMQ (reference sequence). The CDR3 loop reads CASSLVGRALAHEQYF. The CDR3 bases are TGTGCCAGCAGCTTAGTCGGACGCGCCCTAGCGCACGAGCAGTACTTC.

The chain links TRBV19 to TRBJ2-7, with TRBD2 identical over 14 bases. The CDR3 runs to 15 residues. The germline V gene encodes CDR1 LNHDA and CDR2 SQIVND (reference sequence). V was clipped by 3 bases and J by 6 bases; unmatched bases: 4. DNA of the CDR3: TGTGCCAGTAGTATCGGGACTAGCGGGAGTCGCGAGCAGTACTTC. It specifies CASSIGTSGSREQYF.

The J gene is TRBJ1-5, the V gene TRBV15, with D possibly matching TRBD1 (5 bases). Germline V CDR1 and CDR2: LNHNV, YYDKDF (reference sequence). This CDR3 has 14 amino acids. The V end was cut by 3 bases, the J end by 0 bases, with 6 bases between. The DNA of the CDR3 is TGTGCCACCAGCAGGGGGGGTAGCAATCAGCCCCAGCATTTT. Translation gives CATSRGGSNQPQHF.

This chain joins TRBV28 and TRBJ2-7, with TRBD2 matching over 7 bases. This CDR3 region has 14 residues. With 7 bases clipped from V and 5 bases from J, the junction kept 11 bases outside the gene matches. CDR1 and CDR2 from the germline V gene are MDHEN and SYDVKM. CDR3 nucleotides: TGTGCCAGCATAATGGGGGGGAACGCGGACGAGCAGTACTTC. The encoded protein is CASIMGGNADEQYF.

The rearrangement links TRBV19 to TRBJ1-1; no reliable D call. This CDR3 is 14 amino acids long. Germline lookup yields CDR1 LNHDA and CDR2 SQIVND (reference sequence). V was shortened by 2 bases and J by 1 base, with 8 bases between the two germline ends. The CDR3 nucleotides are TGTGCCAGTAGTATAAACAGCAGGAACACTGAAGCTTTCTTT. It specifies CASSINSRNTEAFF.

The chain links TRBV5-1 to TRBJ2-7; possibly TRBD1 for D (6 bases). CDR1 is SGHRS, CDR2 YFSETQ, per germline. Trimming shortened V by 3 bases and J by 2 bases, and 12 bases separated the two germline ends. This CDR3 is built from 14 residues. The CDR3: CASSSTGQAYEQYF. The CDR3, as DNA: TGCGCCAGCAGCTCCACAGGGCAAGCCTACGAGCAGTACTTC.

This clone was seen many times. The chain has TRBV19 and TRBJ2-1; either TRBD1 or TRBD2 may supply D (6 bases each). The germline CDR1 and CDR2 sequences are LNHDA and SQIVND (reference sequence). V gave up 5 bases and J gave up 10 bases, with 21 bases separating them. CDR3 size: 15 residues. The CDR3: CASSLPTGRGGEQFF. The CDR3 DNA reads TGTGCCAGTAGTCTCCCGACAGGTCGGGGAGGAGAGCAGTTCTTC.

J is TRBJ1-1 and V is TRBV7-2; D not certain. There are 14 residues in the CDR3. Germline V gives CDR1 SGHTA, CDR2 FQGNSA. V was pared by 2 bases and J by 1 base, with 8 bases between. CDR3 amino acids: CASSLKMTNTEAFF. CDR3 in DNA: TGTGCCAGCAGCTTAAAGATGACGAACACTGAAGCTTTCTTT.

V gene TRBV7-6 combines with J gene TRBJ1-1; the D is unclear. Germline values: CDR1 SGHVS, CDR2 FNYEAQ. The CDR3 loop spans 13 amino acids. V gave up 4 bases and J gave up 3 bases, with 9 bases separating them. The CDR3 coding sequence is TGTGCCAGCAGCTCCGACTTGGACACTGAAGCTTTCTTT. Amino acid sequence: CASSSDLDTEAFF.

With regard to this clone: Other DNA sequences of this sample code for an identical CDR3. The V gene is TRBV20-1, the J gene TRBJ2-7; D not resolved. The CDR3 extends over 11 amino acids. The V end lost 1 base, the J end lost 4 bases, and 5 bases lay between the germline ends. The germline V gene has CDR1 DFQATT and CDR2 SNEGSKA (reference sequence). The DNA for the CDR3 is TGCAGTGCTAGAGGTGATTACGAGCAGTACTTC. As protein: CSARGDYEQYF.

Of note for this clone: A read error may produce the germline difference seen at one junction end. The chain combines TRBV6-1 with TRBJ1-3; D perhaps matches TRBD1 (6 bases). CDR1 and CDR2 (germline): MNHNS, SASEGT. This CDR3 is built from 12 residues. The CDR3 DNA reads TGTGCCAGCAGTGAAGGGGGGCGAGGGAGGGCATTT. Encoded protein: CASSEGGRGRAF.

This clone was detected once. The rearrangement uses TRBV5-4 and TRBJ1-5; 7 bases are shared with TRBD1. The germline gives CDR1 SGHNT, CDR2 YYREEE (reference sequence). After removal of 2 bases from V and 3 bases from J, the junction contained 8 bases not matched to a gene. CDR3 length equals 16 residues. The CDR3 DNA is TGTGCCAGCAGCTTTACAACAGGGGCGACCAATCAGCCCCAGCATTTT. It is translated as CASSFTTGATNQPQHF.

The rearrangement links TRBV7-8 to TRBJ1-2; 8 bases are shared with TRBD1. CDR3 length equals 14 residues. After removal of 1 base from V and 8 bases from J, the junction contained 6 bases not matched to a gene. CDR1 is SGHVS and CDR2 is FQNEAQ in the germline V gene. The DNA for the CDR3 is TGTGCCAGCAGCTTAGAGGGGACAGGTCGGGGCTACACCTTC. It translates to CASSLEGTGRGYTF.

CDR3 DNA sequence: TGCGCCAGCAGCCAAGGCAGGGGGCAAAGACAGCCCCAGCATTTT. As protein: CASSQGRGQRQPQHF. The chain carries TRBV4-1 and TRBJ1-5; TRBD1 agrees at 8 bases. V gave up 1 base and J gave up 7 bases; unmatched junction bases: 6. The CDR3 covers 15 residues. Germline-derived CDR1 and CDR2 are MGHRA and YSYEKL.

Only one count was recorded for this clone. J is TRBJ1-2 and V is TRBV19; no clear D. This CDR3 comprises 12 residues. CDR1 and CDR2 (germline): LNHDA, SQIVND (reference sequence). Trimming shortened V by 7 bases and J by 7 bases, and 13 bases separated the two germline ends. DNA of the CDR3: TGTGCCAGTAATCCTGGTGGGTTTGGCTACACCTTC. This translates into CASNPGGFGYTF.

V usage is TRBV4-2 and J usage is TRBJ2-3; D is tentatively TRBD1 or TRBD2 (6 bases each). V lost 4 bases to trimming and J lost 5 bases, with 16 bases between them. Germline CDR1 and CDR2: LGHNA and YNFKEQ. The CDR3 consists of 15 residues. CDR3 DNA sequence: TGTGCCAGCAGCCTAGGTAGGGGGGCTTTAGATACGCAGTATTTT. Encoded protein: CASSLGRGALDTQYF.

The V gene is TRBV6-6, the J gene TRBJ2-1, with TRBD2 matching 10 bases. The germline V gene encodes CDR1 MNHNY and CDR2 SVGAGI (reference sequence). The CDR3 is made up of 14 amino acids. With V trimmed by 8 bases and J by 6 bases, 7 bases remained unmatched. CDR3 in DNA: TGTGCCAGCGCAGCGGGGGGGGTTTTCAATGAGCAGTTCTTC. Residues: CASAAGGVFNEQFF.

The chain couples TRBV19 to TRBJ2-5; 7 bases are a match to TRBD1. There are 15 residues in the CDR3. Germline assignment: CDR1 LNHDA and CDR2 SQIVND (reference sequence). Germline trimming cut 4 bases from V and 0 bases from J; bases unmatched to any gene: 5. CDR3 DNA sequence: TGTGCCAGTAGTAACAGGGGACGGGACCAAGAGACCCAGTACTTC. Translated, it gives CASSNRGRDQETQYF.